A single sample is the source of the 23 T cell receptor beta chains below, sequenced in a study of blood T cell repertoires in COVID-19. Sequencing was performed with immunoSEQ multiplex PCR; in TCRdb, only in-frame clones are kept and a portion is missing. Found here are roughly 70,000 clones, 90% of them singletons; the top ten hold roughly 6.3%. The source material was peripheral blood. These receptors were taken from a woman over 75 with active COVID-19.

CDR3 in DNA: TGTGCCATCAGTGCGGCGGGGTCGGGAAACACCATATATTTT. Translated: CAISAAGSGNTIYF. This chain uses TRBV10-3 with TRBJ1-3; no firm D call. V lost 4 bases to trimming and J lost 4 bases, with 11 bases between them. The CDR3 runs 14 residues. Germline-derived CDR1 and CDR2 are ENHRY and SYGVKD.

The chain recombines TRBV15 with TRBJ2-7, with 7 positions matching TRBD1. Per germline, CDR1 LNHNV and CDR2 YYDKDF (reference sequence). V trimming: 0 bases; J trimming: 2 bases; junction bases outside the gene matches: 4. The CDR3 runs to 15 residues. CDR3 nucleotides: TGTGCCACCAGCAGAGAAAACAGGGGCGCCTACGAGCAGTACTTC. This encodes CATSRENRGAYEQYF.

The genes are TRBV28 and TRBJ2-7; possibly TRBD2 for D (6 bases). V was clipped by 7 bases and J by 9 bases, with 19 bases between them. In germline, CDR1 is MDHEN, CDR2 SYDVKM. CDR3 length equals 13 residues. Here the CDR3 reads CASKLYREKAQYF. CDR3 nucleotide sequence: TGTGCCAGCAAGCTTTACCGGGAGAAGGCGCAGTACTTC.

This clone was seen just once. This chain links TRBV7-2 with TRBJ1-6; 10 nucleotides agree with TRBD1. The germline gives CDR1 SGHTA, CDR2 FQGNSA. Trimming cost V 2 bases and J 0 bases; bases outside gene matches: 7. The CDR3 sequence is 19 residues long. CDR3 in amino acids: CASSLQIGTGDSYNSPLHF. The CDR3, as DNA: TGTGCCAGCAGCTTACAGATCGGGACAGGGGACTCCTATAATTCACCCCTCCACTTT.

In nucleotides, the CDR3 is TGTGCCAGCAGCGGGACGACAGGGTACAATGAGCAGTTCTTC. Amino acids: CASSGTTGYNEQFF. This chain links TRBV5-6 with TRBJ2-1; 7 bases align to TRBD1. Germline loops: CDR1 SGHDT, CDR2 YYEEEE. V lost 4 bases to trimming and J lost 4 bases; unmatched junction nucleotides: 5. The CDR3 runs to 14 residues.

V and J are TRBV14 and TRBJ1-3; no firm D call. The CDR3 loop spans 11 amino acids. The germline V gene has CDR1 SGHDN and CDR2 FVKESK. Deletions cut 2 bases from V and 8 bases from J, with 4 bases between. The CDR3 spells CASSQSYTIYF. In nucleotides, the CDR3 is TGTGCCAGCAGCCAATCCTACACCATATATTTT.

The chain employs TRBV9 and TRBJ2-5; D gene uncertain. The germline CDR1 and CDR2 sequences are SGDLS and YYNGEE. The length of the CDR3 is 15 residues. With 4 bases removed from V and 4 bases from J, the gap between germline ends came to 17 bases. The CDR3 region is CASSKGTPRGETQYF. The CDR3, as DNA: TGTGCCAGCAGCAAAGGCACCCCCCGAGGAGAGACCCAGTACTTC.

The chain has TRBV20-1 and TRBJ1-4, with no clear D. V lost 3 bases and J lost 2, with 7 bases in between. The CDR3 runs 13 residues. Germline CDR1 is DFQATT and CDR2 is SNEGSKA (reference sequence). The CDR3 nucleotides are TGCAGTGCTAGTAGCCCGACTAATGAAAAACTGTTTTTT. It is translated as CSASSPTNEKLFF.

This clone was counted a single time. The chain links TRBV9 to TRBJ2-7, with a weak D call TRBD2 (6 bases). CDR1 is SGDLS, CDR2 YYNGEE, per germline. The CDR3 covers 15 residues. The V gene lost 0 bases and the J gene lost 4 bases, with 14 bases spanning the gap. DNA for the CDR3: TGTGCCAGCAGCGTAGGGGACTCCAATTTTTACGAGCAGTACTTC. Its protein product is CASSVGDSNFYEQYF.

The genes are TRBV7-2 and TRBJ1-1, with 7 bases aligning to TRBD1. Trimming at V came to 6 bases and at J to 0 bases, leaving 7 bases not matched to a gene. The CDR3 covers 15 residues. In germline, CDR1 is SGHTA, CDR2 FQGNSA. The CDR3 loop reads CASRPQQGLNTEAFF. The CDR3 DNA follows: TGTGCCAGCAGGCCACAACAGGGGTTGAACACTGAAGCTTTCTTT.

The CDR3 sequence: CASSSRPSRETQYF. The DNA of the CDR3 is TGTGCCAGCAGCTCGCGACCTAGCCGGGAGACCCAGTACTTC. The chain has TRBV7-2 and TRBJ2-5, with D possibly being TRBD2 (5 bases). Trimming stripped 4 bases from V and 5 bases from J, with 14 bases between. Per germline, CDR1 SGHTA and CDR2 FQGNSA. The CDR3 totals 14 residues.

The V gene is TRBV4-1, the J gene TRBJ1-5; 10 bases fit TRBD1. CDR3 length: 16 residues. Trimming cost V 1 base and J 6 bases; bases outside gene matches: 6. Germline V gene sequence: CDR1 MGHRA, CDR2 YSYEKL. The DNA of the CDR3 is TGCGCCAGCAGCCAAGTGGGGACAGGGGATGGTCAGCCCCAGCATTTT. This codes for CASSQVGTGDGQPQHF.

This chain joins TRBV11-3 and TRBJ1-3; TRBD1 matches at 7 bases. V lost 2 bases to trimming and J lost 4 bases; unmatched junction nucleotides: 5. Germline V gives CDR1 SGHNT, CDR2 YENEEA. This CDR3 contains 15 residues. CDR3 sequence: CASSLRGGAGNTIYF. The CDR3 DNA sequence: TGTGCCAGCAGCTTAAGAGGGGGCGCGGGAAACACCATATATTTT.

The DNA for the CDR3 is TGTGCCAGCAGCTTGGTTGTCTCATCTAGCGGGAGTACAGATACGCAGTATTTT. It is translated as CASSLVVSSSGSTDTQYF. This chain links TRBV5-6 with TRBJ2-3, with TRBD2 matching over 10 bases. V trimming: 0 bases; J trimming: 3 bases; junction bases outside the gene matches: 10. CDR1 is SGHDT, CDR2 YYEEEE, per germline. The CDR3 contains 18 residues.

The gene calls are TRBV20-1 and TRBJ1-1; 7 bases match TRBD1. Unmatched junction bases numbered 19, after V lost 3 bases and J lost 3 bases. This CDR3 has 18 residues. The germline V gene has CDR1 DFQATT and CDR2 SNEGSKA (reference sequence). CDR3 residues: CSASRRQGTTISHTEAFF. In nucleotides, the CDR3 is TGCAGTGCTAGTCGTCGACAGGGTACAACCATAAGTCACACTGAAGCTTTCTTT.

This clone was counted once. The CDR3 coding sequence is TGTGCCAGCAGCTTACCGTTGGGGGAGCTGTTTTTT. Residues: CASSLPLGELFF. V is TRBV7-2 and J is TRBJ2-2, with no clear D. In germline, CDR1 is SGHTA, CDR2 FQGNSA. The CDR3 spans 12 residues. The ends were cut back, 2 bases at V and 8 bases at J, with 6 bases in the middle.

The chain has TRBV3-1 (or the pseudogene TRBV3-2) and TRBJ2-7; 14 nucleotides agree with TRBD2. V shed 4 bases and J 3 bases; nucleotides not matched to a gene: 5. The germline gives CDR1 LGHDT, CDR2 YNNKEL (reference sequence). The CDR3 has 16 amino acids. This CDR3 is CASSRGTSGSNYEQYF. The CDR3 nucleotides read TGTGCCAGCAGCCGCGGGACTAGCGGGAGTAACTACGAGCAGTACTTC.

The chain joins TRBV7-9 to TRBJ1-6; 7 nucleotides agree with TRBD1. CDR1 and CDR2 (germline): SEHNR, FQNEAQ (reference sequence). The CDR3 sequence is 15 residues long. The trim removed 1 base at V and 6 bases at J, leaving 3 bases unmatched. CDR3 sequence reads: CASSLEDRINSPLHF. Here the CDR3 DNA reads TGTGCCAGCAGCTTAGAGGACAGGATTAATTCACCCCTCCACTTT.

The genes are TRBV4-1 and TRBJ2-1, with a tentative D call TRBD2 (6 bases). The germline gives CDR1 MGHRA, CDR2 YSYEKL. V gave up 1 base and J gave up 2 bases, with 9 bases separating them. This CDR3 has 15 amino acids. CDR3 DNA: TGCGCCAGCAGCCAAGGGCGACTAGCCTACAATGAGCAGTTCTTC. It specifies CASSQGRLAYNEQFF.

This clone was detected once. The chain uses TRBV5-5 and TRBJ2-7; perhaps TRBD1 as D (6 bases). V was cut by 4 bases and J by 5 bases, with 13 bases left in between. Per the germline V gene, CDR1 is SGHKS and CDR2 is YYEKEE (reference sequence). The CDR3 loop spans 13 amino acids. The CDR3 reads CASSLQGLHEQYF. The CDR3, as DNA: TGTGCCAGCAGCCTGCAGGGGCTCCACGAGCAGTACTTC. The whole variable domain, filled in from reference TRBV5-5 and TRBJ2-7, reads DAGVTQSPTHLIKTRGQQVTLRCSPISGHKSVSWYQQVLGQGPQFIFQYYEKEERGRGNFPDRFSARQFPNYSSELNVNALLLGDSALYLCASSLQGLHEQYFGPGTRLTVT.

The genes are TRBV18 and TRBJ2-5, with 13 nucleotides matching TRBD2. V gave up 1 base and J gave up 1 base; unmatched junction bases: 0. Germline CDR1 KGHSH, CDR2 LQKENI. The CDR3 is made up of 16 amino acids. CDR3 residues: CASSPRTSGGQETQYF. The CDR3 coding sequence is TGTGCCAGCTCACCACGGACTAGCGGGGGCCAAGAGACCCAGTACTTC.

This clone has just one count. The rearrangement links TRBV28 to TRBJ1-2, with D maybe TRBD1 (6 bases). The V gene's germline CDR1 is MDHEN and CDR2 SYDVKM. The CDR3 totals 14 residues. Trimming cost V 7 bases and J 1 base, with 13 bases left between them. The CDR3 nucleotides read TGTGCCAGCAACCGGGACAACGTTAACTATGGCTACACCTTC. It yields the protein CASNRDNVNYGYTF.

V gene TRBV10-3 combines with J gene TRBJ2-1; 8 positions match TRBD2. The V and J ends lost 2 bases and 5 bases, in that order; junction bases with no gene match: 2. Looked up from germline, CDR1 is ENHRY and CDR2 is SYGVKD. The CDR3 is made up of 14 amino acids. The CDR3 spells CAISELAGHNEQFF. The CDR3, as DNA: TGTGCCATCAGTGAGCTAGCGGGCCACAATGAGCAGTTCTTC.